Below are 20 T cell receptor beta chains sequenced from a single sample in a study of radiation and T cells in renal cell carcinoma (dated by TCRdb to between 2020 and 2021). Per the publication, the time point label means: blood 4 weeks post-SBRT, at nephrectomy. The sample's treatment or condition label, in plain terms: 15 Gy SBRT to primary tumor, nephrectomy 4 weeks later. Library generation was performed with the immunoSEQ multiplex PCR assay. The immuneACCESS repertoire file appears here via TCRdb, limited to in-frame rearrangements. These files lack a portion of the clones; in checked studies, under half of the deficit traces to unresolved V genes, and the cause of the others is not known. The sample table contains around 100,000 clones; only one count was recorded for 65% to 90% of them. The top ten constitute approximately 7.7% of the sample. This material consisted of blood, taken from a patient whose treatment included radiotherapy and nephrectomy. These receptors were collected from a man in his 60s with renal cell carcinoma.

The CDR3 region is CASSLGSWASNTGELFF. CDR3 DNA: TGTGCCAGCAGCTTAGGTTCCTGGGCTTCGAACACCGGGGAGCTGTTTTTT. This chain uses TRBV11-2 with TRBJ2-2, with D unclear. The V end was cut by 1 base, the J end by 0 bases, with 12 bases between. Germline V gives CDR1 SGHAT, CDR2 FQNNGV. The CDR3 runs to 17 residues.

This sequence joins TRBV6-6 and TRBJ1-1; 9 positions agree with TRBD1. The CDR3 length is 16 residues. V was clipped by 0 bases and J by 3 bases; unmatched bases: 5. Looked up from germline, CDR1 is MNHNY and CDR2 is SVGAGI (reference sequence). CDR3 DNA sequence: TGTGCCAGCAGTTACTCGATCGACAGGGGGTACACTGAAGCTTTCTTT. This translates into CASSYSIDRGYTEAFF.

The rearrangement joins TRBV19 to TRBJ1-2; D possibly corresponds to TRBD1 (5 bases). Germline V gene data show CDR1 as LNHDA and CDR2 as SQIVND (reference sequence). The V end was cut by 7 bases, the J end by 4 bases, with 13 bases between. CDR3 size: 13 residues. CDR3 nucleotide sequence: TGTGCCAGTACCCCAGAGGGGCCCTATGGCTACACCTTC. Protein product: CASTPEGPYGYTF.

The rearrangement uses TRBV7-2 and TRBJ2-1, with TRBD2 matching over 11 bases. The CDR3 is made up of 15 amino acids. The germline V gene encodes CDR1 SGHTA and CDR2 FQGNSA. After removal of 6 bases from V and 4 bases from J, the junction contained 5 bases not matched to a gene. CDR3 region: CASSPGTSGYNEQFF. The CDR3 bases are TGTGCCAGCAGTCCCGGGACTAGCGGTTACAATGAGCAGTTCTTC.

As regards this clone: The same CDR3 can be traced to other DNA sequences in this sample. J is TRBJ2-5 and V is TRBV30; TRBD1 agrees at 10 bases. Trimming took 0 bases from V and 3 from J; bases not matched to a gene: 1. The CDR3 spans 14 residues. Germline V CDR1 and CDR2: GTSNPN, SVGIG (reference sequence). As DNA, the CDR3 is TGTGCCTGGAGTGTAGGGACAGGGGAAGAGACCCAGTACTTC. Residues: CAWSVGTGEETQYF.

V is TRBV11-2 and J is TRBJ1-3; a weak D match, TRBD1 (6 bases). CDR1 and CDR2 (germline): SGHAT, FQNNGV. The CDR3 runs to 16 residues. Trimming removed 6 bases from V and 0 bases from J, with 15 bases in between. The CDR3 protein is CASRRLGGRSGNTIYF. The CDR3 DNA follows: TGTGCCAGCAGACGCCTCGGGGGGCGCTCTGGAAACACCATATATTTT.

V is TRBV6-5 and J is TRBJ1-4; D perhaps matches TRBD1 (6 bases). This CDR3 is built from 14 residues. V dropped 0 bases and J dropped 8 bases, with 10 bases sitting between them. CDR1 is MNHEY, CDR2 SVGAGI, per germline. The CDR3 sequence is CASSYSGGQEKLFF. CDR3 DNA sequence: TGTGCCAGCAGTTACTCTGGGGGACAAGAAAAACTGTTTTTT.

The rearrangement links TRBV6-5 to TRBJ1-1; 7 positions agree with TRBD1. CDR1 and CDR2 from the germline V gene are MNHEY and SVGAGI. The CDR3 is 13 amino acids. V trimming: 6 bases; J trimming: 6 bases; junction bases outside the gene matches: 7. In DNA form, the CDR3 reads TGTGCCAGCAGACCTCAGGGGGGCCCTGAAGCTTTCTTT. Its protein product is CASRPQGGPEAFF.

This clone was seen a few times. CDR3 protein: CASSQVRGTYEQYF. CDR3 nucleotide sequence: TGCGCCAGCAGCCAGGTACGGGGGACCTACGAGCAGTACTTC. The gene calls are TRBV4-3 and TRBJ2-7, with TRBD2 as a possible D gene (6 bases). CDR3 length equals 14 residues. CDR1 LGHNA and CDR2 YSLEER come from the germline V gene. Between the trimmed V and J ends, which lost 3 bases and 2 bases, there was a span of 11 bases.

This clone was detected only once. The J gene is TRBJ2-5, the V gene TRBV27, with a possible D match to TRBD2 (6 bases). The V end was cut by 9 bases, the J end by 5 bases, with 16 bases between. The CDR3 contains 13 residues. From germline, CDR1 is MNHEY and CDR2 SMNVEV (reference sequence). In DNA, the CDR3 is TGTGCCAGTCAGAGAGCGGGTGCGGAGACCCAGTACTTC. Amino acids: CASQRAGAETQYF.

V and J are TRBV5-1 and TRBJ2-3; no clear D. Germline V gives CDR1 SGHRS, CDR2 YFSETQ. This CDR3 has 13 residues. V lost 2 bases to trimming and J lost 2 bases, with 6 bases between them. The CDR3 region is CASSLGFTDTQYF. As DNA, the CDR3 is TGCGCCAGCAGCTTAGGATTCACAGATACGCAGTATTTT. Full variable domain (missing parts from reference TRBV5-1 and TRBJ2-3): KAGVTQTPRYLIKTRGQQVTLSCSPISGHRSVSWYQQTPGQGLQFLFEYFSETQRNKGNFPGRFSGRQFSNSRSEMNVSTLELGDSALYLCASSLGFTDTQYFGPGTRLTVL.

The CDR3 DNA reads TGCGCCAGCCTCCCTGGGGGGACGCAGTACACCGGGGAGCTGTTTTTT. Its protein product is CASLPGGTQYTGELFF. The chain has TRBV10-2 and TRBJ2-2, with D perhaps matching TRBD2 (6 bases). The CDR3 has 16 residues. Trimming stripped 8 bases from V and 3 bases from J, with 19 bases between. Germline V gene lookup returns CDR1 WSHSY and CDR2 SAAADI.

This sequence joins TRBV5-1 and TRBJ2-5; TRBD1 matches 7 bases. V lost 1 base to trimming and J lost 3 bases; unmatched junction nucleotides: 9. This CDR3 is built from 16 residues. From germline, CDR1 is SGHRS and CDR2 YFSETQ. The CDR3 protein is CASSLLGTDREETQYF. The CDR3 DNA reads TGCGCCAGCAGCTTGCTGGGCACCGACAGGGAAGAGACCCAGTACTTC.

This clone has more than one count but fewer than ten. This sequence joins TRBV6-5 and TRBJ2-7; a weak D match, TRBD1 (6 bases). Germline V CDR1 and CDR2: MNHEY, SVGAGI. CDR3 size: 13 residues. The germline V and J ends were trimmed by 8 bases and 1 base, with 12 bases remaining between them. CDR3 region: CASQDRLSYEQYF. As DNA, the CDR3 is TGTGCCAGCCAAGACAGGTTATCCTACGAGCAGTACTTC.

The chain has TRBV7-2 and TRBJ2-7, with D perhaps TRBD2 (6 bases). V lost 6 bases to trimming and J lost 0 bases, with 12 bases between them. Per the germline V gene, CDR1 is SGHTA and CDR2 is FQGNSA. The CDR3 spans 14 residues. CDR3 DNA sequence: TGTGCCAGCAGTTCAGTCGGGGGCTCCTACGAGCAGTACTTC. Translating it yields CASSSVGGSYEQYF.

V and J are TRBV7-8 and TRBJ1-1, with D tentatively TRBD1 (5 bases). Germline V lookup: CDR1 SGHVS, CDR2 FQNEAQ. The V and J ends lost 3 bases and 1 base respectively, with 12 bases between them. The CDR3 loop spans 15 amino acids. DNA of the CDR3: TGTGCCAGCAGCTTTTCGGGACGGACGAACACTGAAGCTTTCTTT. Residues: CASSFSGRTNTEAFF.

This chain links TRBV6-6 with TRBJ2-3; a possible D gene is TRBD2 (5 bases). From germline, CDR1 is MNHNY and CDR2 SVGAGI (reference sequence). V was shortened by 6 bases and J by 7 bases, with 20 bases between the two germline ends. The CDR3 sequence is 15 residues long. CDR3 sequence reads: CASSPAAPGGNTQYF. The CDR3 bases are TGTGCCAGCAGCCCGGCCGCCCCCGGAGGAAATACGCAGTATTTT.

The chain links TRBV4-1 to TRBJ2-7, with D uncertain. Trimming took off 4 bases at V and 5 bases at J, with 12 bases between the two ends. The CDR3 is 13 residues long. The germline CDR1 and CDR2 sequences are MGHRA and YSYEKL. CDR3 amino acids: CASSPPSEHEQYF. The CDR3 DNA is TGCGCCAGCAGCCCTCCTTCGGAGCACGAGCAGTACTTC.

This rearrangement joins TRBV19 to TRBJ2-7; TRBD1 aligns across 7 bases. The CDR3 runs to 15 residues. Per germline, CDR1 LNHDA and CDR2 SQIVND (reference sequence). V shed 1 base and J 1 base; nucleotides not matched to a gene: 4. The CDR3 protein is CASSIAGTASYEQYF. DNA for the CDR3: TGTGCCAGTAGTATAGCGGGGACAGCTTCCTACGAGCAGTACTTC. Supplemented by reference TRBV19 and TRBJ2-7, the full variable domain reads DGGITQSPKYLFRKEGQNVTLSCEQNLNHDAMYWYRQDPGQGLRLIYYSQIVNDFQKGDIAEGYSVSREKKESFPLTVTSAQKNPTAFYLCASSIAGTASYEQYFGPGTRLTVT.

V and J are TRBV4-3 and TRBJ2-2; TRBD1 matches at 7 bases. CDR1 is LGHNA, CDR2 YSLEER, per germline. With 0 bases clipped from V and 7 bases from J, the junction kept 5 bases outside the gene matches. This CDR3 comprises 15 residues. This CDR3 reads CASSQETGWGGELFF. In DNA form, the CDR3 reads TGCGCCAGCAGCCAAGAGACAGGGTGGGGCGGGGAGCTGTTTTTT.